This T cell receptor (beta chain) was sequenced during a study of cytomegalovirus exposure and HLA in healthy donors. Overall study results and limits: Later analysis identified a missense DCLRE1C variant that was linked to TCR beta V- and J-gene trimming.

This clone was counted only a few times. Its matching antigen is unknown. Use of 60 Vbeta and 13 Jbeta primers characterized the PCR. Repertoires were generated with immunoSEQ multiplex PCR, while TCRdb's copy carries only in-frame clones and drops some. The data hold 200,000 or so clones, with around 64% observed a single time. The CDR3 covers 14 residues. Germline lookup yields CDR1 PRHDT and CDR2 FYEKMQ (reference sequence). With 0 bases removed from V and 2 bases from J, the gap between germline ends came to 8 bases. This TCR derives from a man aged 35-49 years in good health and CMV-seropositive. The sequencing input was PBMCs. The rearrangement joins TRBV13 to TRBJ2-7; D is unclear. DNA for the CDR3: TGTGCCAGCAGCTTAGGTTACAGACCCTACGAGCAGTACTTC. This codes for CASSLGYRPYEQYF.